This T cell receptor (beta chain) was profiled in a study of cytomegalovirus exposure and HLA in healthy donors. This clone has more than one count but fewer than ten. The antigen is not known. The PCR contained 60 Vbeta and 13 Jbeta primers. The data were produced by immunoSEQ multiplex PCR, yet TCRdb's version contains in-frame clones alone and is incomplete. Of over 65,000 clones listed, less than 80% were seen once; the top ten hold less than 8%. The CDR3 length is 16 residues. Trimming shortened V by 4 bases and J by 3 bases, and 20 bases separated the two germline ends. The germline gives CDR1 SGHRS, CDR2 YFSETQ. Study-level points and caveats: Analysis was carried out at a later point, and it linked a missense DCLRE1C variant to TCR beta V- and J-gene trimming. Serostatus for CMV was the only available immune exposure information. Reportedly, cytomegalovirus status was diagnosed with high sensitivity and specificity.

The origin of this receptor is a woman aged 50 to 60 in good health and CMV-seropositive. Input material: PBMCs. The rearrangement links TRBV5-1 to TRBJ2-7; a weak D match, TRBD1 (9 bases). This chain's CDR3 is CASSAIAGGQGYEQYF. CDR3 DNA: TGCGCCAGCAGCGCCATCGCGGGGGGACAGGGCTACGAGCAGTACTTC.